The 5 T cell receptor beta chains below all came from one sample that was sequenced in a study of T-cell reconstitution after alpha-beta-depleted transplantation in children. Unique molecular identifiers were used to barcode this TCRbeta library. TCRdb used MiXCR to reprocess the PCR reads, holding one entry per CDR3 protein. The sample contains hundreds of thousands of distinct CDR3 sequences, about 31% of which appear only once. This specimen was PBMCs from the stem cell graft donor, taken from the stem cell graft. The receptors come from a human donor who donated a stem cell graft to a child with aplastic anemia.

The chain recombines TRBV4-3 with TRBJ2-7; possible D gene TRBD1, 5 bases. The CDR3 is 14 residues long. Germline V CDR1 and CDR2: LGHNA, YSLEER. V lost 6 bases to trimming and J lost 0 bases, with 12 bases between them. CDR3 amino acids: CASSMTDRSYEQYF. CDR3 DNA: TGCGCCAGCAGTATGACAGATCGCTCCTACGAGCAGTACTTC.

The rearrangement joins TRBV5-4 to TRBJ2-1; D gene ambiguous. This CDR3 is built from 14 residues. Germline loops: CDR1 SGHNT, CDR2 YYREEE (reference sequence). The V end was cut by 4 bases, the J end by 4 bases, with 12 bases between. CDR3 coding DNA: TGTGCCAGCAGCCCGGGTCCCGATTACAATGAGCAGTTCTTC. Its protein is CASSPGPDYNEQFF.

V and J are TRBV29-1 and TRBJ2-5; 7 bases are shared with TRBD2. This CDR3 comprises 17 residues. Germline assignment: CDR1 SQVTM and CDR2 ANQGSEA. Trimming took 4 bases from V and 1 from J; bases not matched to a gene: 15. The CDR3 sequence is CSVVGAYQRGTQETQYF. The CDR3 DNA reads TGCAGCGTTGTAGGGGCCTATCAGCGGGGAACCCAAGAGACCCAGTACTTC.

CDR3 in DNA: TGTGCCAGCAGCGAAGATCTACAGGGATCCGAAGCTTTCTTT. This encodes CASSEDLQGSEAFF. The V and J genes are TRBV21-1 and TRBJ1-1; TRBD1, the D gene given by the table, was not confirmed from the DNA. TRBV21-1 corresponds to a pseudogene. This CDR3 has 14 amino acids.

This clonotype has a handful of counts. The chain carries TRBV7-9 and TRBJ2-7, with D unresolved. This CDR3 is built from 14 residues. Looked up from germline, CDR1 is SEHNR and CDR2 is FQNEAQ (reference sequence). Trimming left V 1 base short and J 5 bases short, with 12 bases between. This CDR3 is CASSLDRQLNEQYF. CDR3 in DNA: TGTGCCAGCAGCTTAGACAGACAACTAAACGAGCAGTACTTC.